The next 11 T cell receptor beta chains were all read from a single sample in a study of shared clonotypes between healthy human individuals. Clones were sequenced by immunoSEQ multiplex PCR, and TCRdb holds only the in-frame ones, with some missing. The table has some 2.1 million clones, 95% seen once. The sample consisted of naive CD4+ T cells sorted from blood. Noted subset: CD45RA+ positively selected. The receptors derive from a man aged 18 to 30 in good health.

This clone was seen only a few times. The rearrangement links TRBV4-1 to TRBJ1-5, with 8 bases identical to TRBD1. V lost 0 bases and J lost 7; bases outside the gene matches: 11. The CDR3 covers 17 residues. CDR1 is MGHRA, CDR2 YSYEKL, per germline. The CDR3 sequence is CASSQEEGWGDRQPQHF. In DNA form, the CDR3 reads TGCGCCAGCAGCCAAGAAGAGGGCTGGGGGGACAGGCAGCCCCAGCATTTT.

This clone was counted a single time. The chain employs TRBV6-5 and TRBJ1-4; no clear D. Trimming took 7 bases from V and 7 from J, leaving 19 bases between them. Germline V lookup: CDR1 MNHEY, CDR2 SVGAGI. This CDR3 contains 15 residues. The CDR3 DNA follows: TGTGCCAGCACTGGAGCCGGGGAGCGGGGTGAAAAACTGTTTTTT. Encoded protein: CASTGAGERGEKLFF.

This clone was detected only once. This specimen includes other DNA sequences encoding the same CDR3. The chain employs TRBV19 and TRBJ2-5; D may be TRBD1 (6 bases). The CDR3 is made up of 13 amino acids. Trimming stripped 3 bases from V and 5 bases from J, with 10 bases between. CDR1 and CDR2 (germline): LNHDA, SQIVND (reference sequence). The CDR3 here is CASSIGGLETQYF. CDR3 sequence (DNA): TGTGCCAGTAGTATTGGGGGCCTCGAGACCCAGTACTTC.

About this clone: Other DNA sequences in the sample encode the same CDR3. This rearrangement joins TRBV5-1 to TRBJ1-3, with D tentatively TRBD1 (5 bases). The CDR3 spans 15 residues. V lost 0 bases to trimming and J lost 4 bases, with 11 bases between them. CDR1 is SGHRS, CDR2 YFSETQ, per germline. CDR3 nucleotide sequence: TGCGCCAGCAGCTTGGCCGCAGGGTCCGGAAACACCATATATTTT. As protein: CASSLAAGSGNTIYF.

The chain combines TRBV5-6 with TRBJ2-1; TRBD1 matches at 11 bases. The CDR3 totals 14 residues. V was clipped by 5 bases and J by 6 bases; unmatched bases: 4. Germline V gene data show CDR1 as SGHDT and CDR2 as YYEEEE. DNA of the CDR3: TGTGCCAGCAGGGGACAGGGGGGTATCAATGAGCAGTTCTTC. It encodes CASRGQGGINEQFF.

V gene TRBV7-8 combines with J gene TRBJ1-1; 10 bases align to TRBD1. Germline V gives CDR1 SGHVS, CDR2 FQNEAQ. The V and J ends lost 5 bases and 0 bases, in that order; junction bases with no gene match: 9. This CDR3 has 17 amino acids. CDR3 protein: CASSVGTGVNMNTEAFF. In nucleotides, the CDR3 is TGTGCCAGCAGCGTGGGGACAGGGGTTAATATGAACACTGAAGCTTTCTTT.

The V call is TRBV10-3, the J call TRBJ1-1; 8 bases line up with TRBD1. The ends lost 6 bases at V and 11 bases at J; junction bases unmatched: 5. CDR3 length equals 11 residues. Per germline, CDR1 ENHRY and CDR2 SYGVKD. The CDR3 reads CAISEDRAAFF. CDR3 bases: TGTGCCATCAGCGAGGACAGGGCGGCTTTCTTT.

This sequence joins TRBV5-8 and TRBJ1-5; 7 positions match TRBD1. The CDR3 is made up of 17 amino acids. J was trimmed by 8 bases and V by 4 bases; bases with no gene match: 18. CDR1 is SGHTS and CDR2 is YDEGEE in the germline V gene. CDR3 DNA: TGTGCCAGCAGCCCCCGGCAGGGGGGACGTGGGGAAGAGCCCCAGCATTTT. Encoded protein: CASSPRQGGRGEEPQHF. Looking up the rest from reference TRBV5-8 and TRBJ1-5 gives the full variable domain: EAGVTQSPTHLIKTRGQQATLRCSPISGHTSVYWYQQALGLGLQFLLWYDEGEERNRGNFPPRFSGRQFPNYSSELNVNALELEDSALYLCASSPRQGGRGEEPQHFGDGTRLSIL.

The chain recombines TRBV28 with TRBJ1-5; 9 bases are shared with TRBD1. This CDR3 is 17 amino acids long. Germline loops: CDR1 MDHEN, CDR2 SYDVKM. V lost 6 bases to trimming and J lost 2 bases; unmatched junction nucleotides: 11. The CDR3 DNA reads TGTGCCAGCAGACCAACCGGGACAGGGTATGGCAATCAGCCCCAGCATTTT. Protein product: CASRPTGTGYGNQPQHF.

The chain is built from TRBV6-6 and TRBJ2-7, with 11 bases identical to TRBD1. Germline lookup yields CDR1 MNHNY and CDR2 SVGAGI (reference sequence). J lost 4 bases, V lost 11 bases, and 7 bases had no gene match. This CDR3 has 13 residues. CDR3 loop: CASLGQGAYEQYF. In DNA, the CDR3 is TGTGCCTCGCTTGGACAGGGGGCTTACGAGCAGTACTTC.

The chain combines TRBV2 with TRBJ1-2, with unresolved D. This CDR3 spans 14 amino acids. In germline, CDR1 is SNHLY, CDR2 FYNNEI. Trimming removed 0 bases at V and 7 bases at J, with 12 bases between. CDR3 nucleotide sequence: TGTGCCAGCAGTGAAGCGGGAGTGAGAGGTGGCTACACCTTC. Its translation: CASSEAGVRGGYTF.